This TCR beta chain was identified in a study of blood T cell repertoires in COVID-19. Study at large: The origin of the acute and convalescent COVID-19 samples was the United States, Italy and Spain. The cDNA or gDNA used as material had been derived from T cells, B-cell-depleted T cells, or PBMCs.

Methods used by the authors: Estimated nucleated cell counts came from reference gene primer amplification. Produced via immunoSEQ multiplex PCR; TCRdb's table is partial and in-frame only. That table gives V, J and clone size, and the DNA gave D and trimming. The data show just under 60,000 clones, more than 75% seen once. Germline V gives CDR1 MGHDK, CDR2 SYGVNS. The V and J ends lost 8 bases and 5 bases respectively, with 17 bases between them. This CDR3 is 14 amino acids long. Sequenced: peripheral blood. This sequence originates from a man older than 75 with acute or convalescent COVID-19. The chain has TRBV25-1 and TRBJ2-3; weak D call: TRBD2 (6 bases). CDR3 in amino acids: CASGRTGVGDTQYF. Written as DNA, the CDR3 is TGTGCCAGCGGCCGCACGGGAGTTGGAGATACGCAGTATTTT.